This T cell receptor (beta chain) was documented in a study of OX40 agonist ivuxolimab in advanced cancers. About the study: Patients were dosed with the agonistic anti-OX40 (CD134) antibody ivuxolimab. Patients enrolled in dose escalation were diagnosed with hepatocellular carcinoma, melanoma, renal cell or head and neck cancer.

Only in-frame clones appear in the TCRdb table, and some are missing; sequencing was by immunoSEQ multiplex PCR. This sample has 20,000 or so clones, with around four fifths found just once. In regard to this clone: Its antigen remains unknown.

The CDR3 has 14 residues. Germline V gene lookup returns CDR1 GTSNPN and CDR2 SVGIG (reference sequence). Deletions cut 0 bases from V and 4 bases from J, with 12 bases between. Notes on the study in general: The investigators did not determine what antigen specificity the expanded peripheral T cells had. Researchers report that CD8+ T cells had, on average, more expanded clones than CD4+.

The chain employs TRBV30 and TRBJ2-5; D is unclear. The clonotype originates from an adult with an advanced solid tumor such as melanoma, head and neck, liver or kidney cancer. The source was CD4+ or CD8+ T cells sorted from blood, collected in a trial of the OX40 agonist ivuxolimab. The DNA for the CDR3 is TGTGCCTGGAGTGTAGCAAGCATCGGAGAGACCCAGTACTTC. Translating gives CAWSVASIGETQYF.